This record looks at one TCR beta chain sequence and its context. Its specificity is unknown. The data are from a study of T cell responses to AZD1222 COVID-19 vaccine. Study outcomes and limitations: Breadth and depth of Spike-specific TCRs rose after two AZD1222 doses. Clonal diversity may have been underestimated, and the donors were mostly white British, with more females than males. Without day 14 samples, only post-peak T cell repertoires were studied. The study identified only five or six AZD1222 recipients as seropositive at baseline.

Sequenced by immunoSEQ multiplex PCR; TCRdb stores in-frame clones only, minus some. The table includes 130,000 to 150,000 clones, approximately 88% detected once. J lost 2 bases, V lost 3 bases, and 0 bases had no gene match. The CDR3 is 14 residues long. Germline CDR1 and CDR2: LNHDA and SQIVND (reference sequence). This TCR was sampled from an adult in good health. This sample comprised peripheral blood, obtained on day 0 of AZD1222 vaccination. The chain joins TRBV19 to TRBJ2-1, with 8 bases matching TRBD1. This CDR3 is CASSMGQAYNEQFF. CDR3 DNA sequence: TGTGCCAGTAGTATGGGACAGGCCTACAATGAGCAGTTCTTC.